This entry describes one T cell receptor (beta chain). This entry is derived from a study of cytomegalovirus exposure and HLA in healthy donors. Measured with immunoSEQ multiplex PCR; TCRdb has only the in-frame clones, and not every one. Of 180,000 or so clones in the sample, about nine tenths are singletons; the top ten hold about 2.5%. This receptor was identified in a man aged 18 to 30 in good health and CMV-seropositive. Sequenced material: PBMCs.

The CDR3 is CASSLRDRALTDTQYF. Here the CDR3 DNA reads TGTGCCAGTAGTCTCCGGGACAGGGCGCTCACAGATACGCAGTATTTT. The genes are TRBV19 and TRBJ2-3; 9 positions match TRBD1. The germline CDR1 and CDR2 sequences are LNHDA and SQIVND (reference sequence). The CDR3 loop spans 16 amino acids. After removal of 5 bases from V and 2 bases from J, the junction contained 8 bases not matched to a gene.